This is a list of T cell receptor beta chains from one sample in a study of T-cell memory formation after mild COVID-19. TCRdb called the 5' RACE reads again in MiXCR, with one record for every CDR3 protein. The table lists around 470,000 distinct CDR3 sequences, roughly 20% of them singletons. Sequencing was done on a sample of PBMCs or a T cell subset sorted from them (not recorded which). The receptors stem from an adult woman who had mild COVID-19 (a few samples of this study predate the infection). Cell type and time point are not known. Each CDR3 is given without its conserved first and last residue. The D gene is left open where the match is weak.

d_gene: NA; v_gene: TRBV5-1; j_gene: TRBJ2-1; CDR3aa: ASSYGQGSADEQF
d_gene: NA; v_gene: TRBV24-1; j_gene: TRBJ1-2; CDR3aa: ATRKGSSYGYT
d_gene: TRBD1; v_gene: TRBV5-1; j_gene: TRBJ2-7; CDR3aa: ASSPGDRVDYEQY
d_gene: TRBD2; v_gene: TRBV4-3; j_gene: TRBJ2-3; CDR3aa: ASSQDPAGEFSDTQY
d_gene: TRBD2; v_gene: TRBV29-1; j_gene: TRBJ2-1; CDR3aa: SVEGTGLQYNEQF
d_gene: TRBD2; v_gene: TRBV30; j_gene: TRBJ2-1; CDR3aa: AWSVELAGYNEQF
d_gene: TRBD2; v_gene: TRBV6-1; j_gene: TRBJ2-5; CDR3aa: ASSEGSGLAGRETQY
d_gene: NA; v_gene: TRBV4-2; j_gene: TRBJ2-1; CDR3aa: ASSHNKVLHNEQF
d_gene: TRBD2; v_gene: TRBV15; j_gene: TRBJ2-1; CDR3aa: ATSRDRSGSSYNEQF
d_gene: NA; v_gene: TRBV6-2/TRBV6-3; j_gene: TRBJ2-5; CDR3aa: ASRNNFGDLGETQY
d_gene: NA; v_gene: TRBV6-5; j_gene: TRBJ2-1; CDR3aa: ASSIAEVYNEQF
d_gene: NA; v_gene: TRBV6-1; j_gene: TRBJ2-7; CDR3aa: ASSEGWRRVSYEQY
d_gene: NA; v_gene: TRBV6-6; j_gene: TRBJ2-2; CDR3aa: ASSYGRANTGELF
d_gene: TRBD1; v_gene: TRBV10-3; j_gene: TRBJ1-2; CDR3aa: AISYRGQEGYT
d_gene: TRBD1; v_gene: TRBV5-6; j_gene: TRBJ1-2; CDR3aa: ASSPWETGTNYGYT
d_gene: NA; v_gene: TRBV20-1; j_gene: TRBJ2-7; CDR3aa: SAPLPGSYEQY
d_gene: TRBD2; v_gene: TRBV20-1; j_gene: TRBJ2-7; CDR3aa: SAQSGRDYGEQY
d_gene: NA; v_gene: TRBV5-1; j_gene: TRBJ2-5; CDR3aa: ASSLGGPETQY
d_gene: NA; v_gene: TRBV29-1; j_gene: TRBJ2-1; CDR3aa: SVGGTAYNEQF
d_gene: TRBD1; v_gene: TRBV19; j_gene: TRBJ2-7; CDR3aa: ATGQGVREQY
d_gene: NA; v_gene: TRBV6-4; j_gene: TRBJ1-2; CDR3aa: ASSYDLQMTGPYGYT
d_gene: NA; v_gene: TRBV27; j_gene: TRBJ2-7; CDR3aa: ASSLKYAPSYEQY
d_gene: NA; v_gene: TRBV24-1; j_gene: TRBJ2-2; CDR3aa: ATSSANTGELF
d_gene: NA; v_gene: TRBV14; j_gene: TRBJ1-2; CDR3aa: ASSRGEGQRNYGYT
d_gene: TRBD2; v_gene: TRBV14; j_gene: TRBJ2-3; CDR3aa: ASSQGTSGSSTDTQY
d_gene: NA; v_gene: TRBV20-1; j_gene: TRBJ1-1; CDR3aa: SAGDRTNTEAF
d_gene: NA; v_gene: TRBV2; j_gene: TRBJ2-7; CDR3aa: ASALVSYEQY
d_gene: NA; v_gene: TRBV30; j_gene: TRBJ1-3; CDR3aa: AWSLISGNTIY
d_gene: NA; v_gene: TRBV3-1; j_gene: TRBJ2-1; CDR3aa: ASSQFLDTAEQF
d_gene: TRBD2; v_gene: TRBV12-3/TRBV12-4; j_gene: TRBJ2-1; CDR3aa: ASKGLAGDHGSYNEQF
d_gene: NA; v_gene: TRBV6-5; j_gene: TRBJ1-3; CDR3aa: ASSYRGYGSGNTIY
d_gene: NA; v_gene: TRBV24-1; j_gene: TRBJ2-1; CDR3aa: ATSGIPSEGHEQF
d_gene: NA; v_gene: TRBV20-1; j_gene: TRBJ2-2; CDR3aa: SARKAPPRGTGELF
d_gene: NA; v_gene: TRBV11-2; j_gene: TRBJ2-7; CDR3aa: ASSPLSGVVYEQY
d_gene: NA; v_gene: TRBV7-2; j_gene: TRBJ2-2; CDR3aa: ASSLAGPYTGELF
d_gene: NA; v_gene: TRBV9; j_gene: TRBJ2-3; CDR3aa: ASSAWGAGDTQY
d_gene: TRBD2; v_gene: TRBV7-3; j_gene: TRBJ2-1; CDR3aa: ASSPGLAGGPYNEQF
d_gene: NA; v_gene: TRBV20-1; j_gene: TRBJ1-1; CDR3aa: SARDPAKNTEAF
d_gene: NA; v_gene: TRBV11-2; j_gene: TRBJ2-2; CDR3aa: ASSLDLTITGELF
d_gene: TRBD2; v_gene: TRBV5-6; j_gene: TRBJ2-1; CDR3aa: ASRRSGRAREQF
d_gene: NA; v_gene: TRBV29-1; j_gene: TRBJ2-1; CDR3aa: SVERRLGGTKV
d_gene: NA; v_gene: TRBV9; j_gene: TRBJ2-2; CDR3aa: ASTPPASENTGELF
d_gene: NA; v_gene: TRBV3-1; j_gene: TRBJ2-7; CDR3aa: ASSQDLGGEHEQY
d_gene: NA; v_gene: TRBV7-9; j_gene: TRBJ2-4; CDR3aa: ASSLSGMDIQY
d_gene: TRBD1; v_gene: TRBV27; j_gene: TRBJ1-5; CDR3aa: ASSEGTGGNQPQH